This entry lists 16 T cell receptor beta chains sequenced from one sample in a study of T cell responses to AZD1222 COVID-19 vaccine. The method was immunoSEQ multiplex PCR; TCRdb's version includes in-frame clones alone and lacks a portion of them. The data show approximately 100,000 clones, approximately 90% seen once. The sample in question was peripheral blood, obtained on day 0 of AZD1222 vaccination. Source of these receptors: an adult in good health.

The V and J genes are TRBV7-2 and TRBJ2-7; the D gene is possibly TRBD1 (5 bases). V was pared by 1 base and J by 1 base, with 8 bases between. CDR1 SGHTA and CDR2 FQGNSA come from the germline V gene. The CDR3 loop spans 14 amino acids. The chain's CDR3 is CASSLVGQSYEQYF. CDR3 bases: TGTGCCAGCAGCTTAGTCGGACAATCCTACGAGCAGTACTTC. The full variable domain, in which reference TRBV7-2 and TRBJ2-7 provide the parts outside the CDR3, is GAGVSQSPSNKVTEKGKDVELRCDPISGHTALYWYRQSLGQGLEFLIYFQGNSAPDKSGLPSDRFSAERTGGSVSTLTIQRTQQEDSAVYLCASSLVGQSYEQYFGPGTRLTVT.

This chain links TRBV5-1 with TRBJ2-3; 7 nucleotides align to TRBD1. The CDR3 runs 14 residues. Trimming took 4 bases from V and 2 from J; bases not matched to a gene: 4. Per germline, CDR1 SGHRS and CDR2 YFSETQ. The CDR3 DNA follows: TGCGCCAGCAGCGTCGGACAGGACACAGATACGCAGTATTTT. Protein sequence: CASSVGQDTDTQYF.

The rearrangement uses TRBV29-1 and TRBJ1-2; 8 bases map to TRBD1. The CDR3 length is 14 residues. Germline loops: CDR1 SQVTM, CDR2 ANQGSEA. V dropped 8 bases and J dropped 0; count of bases not matched to a gene: 8. The CDR3 coding sequence is TGCAGCTCAGGACAGGGCGAAGCTAACTATGGCTACACCTTC. Its translation is CSSGQGEANYGYTF.

The chain recombines TRBV3-1 (or the pseudogene TRBV3-2) with TRBJ2-7; 7 positions agree with TRBD1. Germline loops: CDR1 LGHDT, CDR2 YNNKEL (reference sequence). This CDR3 spans 15 amino acids. V dropped 5 bases and J dropped 3; count of bases not matched to a gene: 10. CDR3 residues: CASSNRQGRYYEQYF. CDR3 bases: TGTGCCAGCAGCAACCGACAGGGCCGTTACTACGAGCAGTACTTC.

This clone was recorded once. This rearrangement joins TRBV20-1 to TRBJ2-1; 11 bases fit TRBD2. Germline CDR1 is DFQATT and CDR2 is SNEGSKA (reference sequence). With V trimmed by 3 bases and J by 5 bases, 6 bases remained unmatched. CDR3 length: 15 amino acids. The CDR3 sequence: CSASRSGGADNEQFF. The CDR3 nucleotides read TGCAGTGCTAGTCGTAGCGGGGGGGCCGACAATGAGCAGTTCTTC.

This rearrangement joins TRBV15 to TRBJ1-1; D gene uncertain. The V end lost 0 bases, the J end lost 6 bases, and 11 bases lay between the germline ends. CDR1 and CDR2 (germline): LNHNV, YYDKDF (reference sequence). The CDR3 is made up of 14 amino acids. In nucleotides, the CDR3 is TGTGCCACCAGCAGAGATGGAGGGTGGCCTGAAGCTTTCTTT. It is translated as CATSRDGGWPEAFF.

The chain is built from TRBV4-1 and TRBJ1-1; D is uncertain. Germline loops: CDR1 MGHRA, CDR2 YSYEKL. The length of the CDR3 is 15 residues. The germline V and J ends were trimmed by 3 bases and 1 base, with 12 bases remaining between them. The DNA of the CDR3 is TGCGCCAGCAGCCACGGTCACGGTCCGAACACTGAAGCTTTCTTT. Translating gives CASSHGHGPNTEAFF.

The chain has TRBV6-5 and TRBJ1-5, with a tentative D call TRBD1 (6 bases). CDR3 length: 14 amino acids. The V gene lost 9 bases and the J gene lost 0 bases, with 12 bases spanning the gap. In germline, CDR1 is MNHEY, CDR2 SVGAGI. The CDR3 reads CASGGGDSNQPQHF. CDR3 DNA sequence: TGTGCCAGTGGGGGGGGCGATAGCAATCAGCCCCAGCATTTT.

The chain carries TRBV3-1 (or the pseudogene TRBV3-2) and TRBJ1-1; TRBD1 agrees at 7 bases. With 4 bases clipped from V and 3 bases from J, the junction kept 5 bases outside the gene matches. The CDR3 is 14 residues long. Per germline, CDR1 LGHDT and CDR2 YNNKEL (reference sequence). The DNA for the CDR3 is TGTGCCAGCAGCCCGACAGGGAGGGACACTGAAGCTTTCTTT. Protein: CASSPTGRDTEAFF.

The chain combines TRBV4-2 with TRBJ2-4; weak D call: TRBD2 (5 bases). The germline CDR1 and CDR2 sequences are LGHNA and YNFKEQ. The CDR3 has 14 amino acids. V gave up 0 bases and J gave up 7 bases, with 10 bases separating them. The CDR3 DNA reads as TGTGCCAGCAGCCAAGATGGAGGTGGGAACATTCAGTACTTC. It specifies CASSQDGGGNIQYF.

V is TRBV5-1 and J is TRBJ2-1, with D possibly being TRBD2 (6 bases). The ends were cut back, 4 bases at V and 7 bases at J, with 18 bases in the middle. In germline, CDR1 is SGHRS, CDR2 YFSETQ. The CDR3 length is 15 residues. The CDR3 sequence is CASSAGTAVGNEQFF. In DNA, the CDR3 is TGCGCCAGCAGCGCCGGGACTGCTGTCGGAAATGAGCAGTTCTTC.

The rearrangement links TRBV6-5 to TRBJ2-1; D gene uncertain. The CDR3 has 13 amino acids. Germline CDR1 is MNHEY and CDR2 is SVGAGI. V lost 6 bases to trimming and J lost 10 bases, with 16 bases between them. CDR3 loop: CASRTLQALEQFF. CDR3 DNA sequence: TGTGCCAGCAGAACCCTCCAGGCCTTGGAGCAGTTCTTC.

In this sample, this clone turned up a few times. The chain recombines TRBV5-1 with TRBJ1-2, with D unresolved. CDR1 is SGHRS, CDR2 YFSETQ, per germline. CDR3 length equals 12 residues. V was trimmed by 0 bases and J by 8 bases, leaving 8 bases between them. CDR3 amino acids: CASSLEGNGYTF. In nucleotides, the CDR3 is TGCGCCAGCAGCTTGGAGGGAAACGGCTACACCTTC. The full variable domain, rest sourced from reference TRBV5-1 and TRBJ1-2, is KAGVTQTPRYLIKTRGQQVTLSCSPISGHRSVSWYQQTPGQGLQFLFEYFSETQRNKGNFPGRFSGRQFSNSRSEMNVSTLELGDSALYLCASSLEGNGYTFGSGTRLTVV.

This chain links TRBV12-3 or TRBV12-4 with TRBJ1-2; no reliable D call. The ends were cut back, 5 bases at V and 2 bases at J, with 9 bases in the middle. This CDR3 region has 13 residues. CDR3 sequence: CASSPGGNYGYTF. CDR3 sequence (DNA): TGTGCCAGCAGTCCAGGAGGAAACTATGGCTACACCTTC.

The rearrangement uses TRBV5-5 and TRBJ1-1; no clear D. Germline CDR1 and CDR2: SGHKS and YYEKEE (reference sequence). V lost 0 bases and J lost 0, with 9 bases in between. The CDR3 consists of 15 residues. DNA for the CDR3: TGTGCCAGCAGCTTGGACATAAACTTGAACACTGAAGCTTTCTTT. Protein product: CASSLDINLNTEAFF.

J is TRBJ1-2 and V is TRBV2, with D perhaps TRBD1 (6 bases). This CDR3 contains 14 residues. The V and J ends lost 8 bases and 2 bases respectively, with 15 bases between them. Germline-derived CDR1 and CDR2 are SNHLY and FYNNEI. In DNA, the CDR3 is TGTGCCAGCCGTGTAGGGGGGGAAAACTATGGCTACACCTTC. This codes for CASRVGGENYGYTF.